Listed below are T cell receptor beta chains from one sample, sequenced in a study of blood T cell repertoires in COVID-19. Some clones are missing from TCRdb's copy, which holds only in-frame ones; the method was immunoSEQ multiplex PCR. This repertoire shows 150,000 or so clones, 65% to 90% found once; its top ten account for around 7%. Material for sequencing was peripheral blood. The source is a woman aged 40-49 years with COVID-19, enrolled during active disease. Each CDR3 is given with its conserved first and last residue. Fields, in order: clone size, V gene, J gene, D gene, CDR3 DNA, CDR3 protein. A D gene is named only where the DNA matches it firmly. Size is stated for part of the rows, as once, few or many counts, or as a class when the clone is expanded.

clone size: NA; V gene: TRBV7-3; J gene: TRBJ2-3; D gene: NA; CDR3 DNA: TGTGCCAGCAGCGAAACCGGAGATACGCAGTATTTT; CDR3 protein: CASSETGDTQYF
clone size: NA; V gene: TRBV18; J gene: TRBJ2-2; D gene: NA; CDR3 DNA: TGTGCCAGCTCACCCCCAACAATTCGGGGGACCGGGGAGCTGTTTTTT; CDR3 protein: CASSPPTIRGTGELFF
clone size: NA; V gene: TRBV29-1; J gene: TRBJ1-2; D gene: NA; CDR3 DNA: TGCAGCTTCGAATGGGGAGATGGCTACACCTTC; CDR3 protein: CSFEWGDGYTF
clone size: NA; V gene: TRBV27; J gene: TRBJ2-2; D gene: TRBD2; CDR3 DNA: TGTGCCAGCAGTTTAGGGGGGGTCGGGGAGCTGTTTTTT; CDR3 protein: CASSLGGVGELFF
clone size: NA; V gene: TRBV28; J gene: TRBJ2-5; D gene: TRBD2; CDR3 DNA: TGTGCCAGCAGGCCCGGGACTAGCGGGAGATTTGGGACCCAGTACTTC; CDR3 protein: CASRPGTSGRFGTQYF
clone size: NA; V gene: TRBV19; J gene: TRBJ1-1; D gene: NA; CDR3 DNA: TGTGCCAGTAGTTTCCGCGGCGAATCCACTGAAGCTTTCTTT; CDR3 protein: CASSFRGESTEAFF
clone size: NA; V gene: TRBV7-2; J gene: TRBJ2-3; D gene: TRBD1; CDR3 DNA: TGTGCCAGCAGCATGGACAGGGGGGATACGCAGTATTTT; CDR3 protein: CASSMDRGDTQYF
clone size: many; V gene: TRBV2; J gene: TRBJ1-6; D gene: NA; CDR3 DNA: TGTGCCAGCAGTGATGAGGTTTCAAGGTCACCCCTCCACTTT; CDR3 protein: CASSDEVSRSPLHF
clone size: NA; V gene: TRBV4-1; J gene: TRBJ2-2; D gene: TRBD1; CDR3 DNA: TGCGCCAGCAGCCAAGGCCGGACAGGGAACACCGGGGAGCTGTTTTTT; CDR3 protein: CASSQGRTGNTGELFF
clone size: NA; V gene: TRBV9; J gene: TRBJ1-2; D gene: NA; CDR3 DNA: TGTGCCAGCAGCGTAGCAGCTAACTATGGCTACACCTTC; CDR3 protein: CASSVAANYGYTF
clone size: NA; V gene: TRBV4-1; J gene: TRBJ1-4; D gene: TRBD1; CDR3 DNA: TGCGCCAGCAGCCAACGACAGGGTAATGAAAAACTGTTTTTT; CDR3 protein: CASSQRQGNEKLFF
clone size: NA; V gene: TRBV4-2; J gene: TRBJ2-3; D gene: NA; CDR3 DNA: TGTGCCAGCAGCCAAGATCGAGATACGCAGTATTTT; CDR3 protein: CASSQDRDTQYF
clone size: NA; V gene: TRBV5-5; J gene: TRBJ2-7; D gene: NA; CDR3 DNA: TGTGCCAGCAGCCCGTCGGGTGGTCTAGTCTACGAGCAGTACTTC; CDR3 protein: CASSPSGGLVYEQYF
clone size: NA; V gene: TRBV6-1; J gene: TRBJ2-7; D gene: NA; CDR3 DNA: TGTGCCAGCAGTGAGGCTTCCTACGAGCAGTACTTC; CDR3 protein: CASSEASYEQYF
clone size: NA; V gene: TRBV19; J gene: TRBJ2-5; D gene: TRBD2; CDR3 DNA: TGTGCCAGTAGTATCGGTGGGACTAGCGGGATCAGACAAGAGACCCAGTACTTC; CDR3 protein: CASSIGGTSGIRQETQYF
clone size: NA; V gene: TRBV27; J gene: TRBJ2-3; D gene: TRBD2; CDR3 DNA: TGTGCCAGCAGTTTATCCCCGGGGCTAGCGGTCACAGATACGCAGTATTTT; CDR3 protein: CASSLSPGLAVTDTQYF
clone size: NA; V gene: TRBV7-9; J gene: TRBJ1-5; D gene: NA; CDR3 DNA: TGTGCCAGCAGACCCCCGGACAGACGGAGCAATCAGCCCCAGCATTTT; CDR3 protein: CASRPPDRRSNQPQHF
clone size: many; V gene: TRBV7-6; J gene: TRBJ1-3; D gene: NA; CDR3 DNA: TGTGCCAGCAGCTCTCCGGGGGACGACTCTGGAAACACCATATATTTT; CDR3 protein: CASSSPGDDSGNTIYF
clone size: NA; V gene: TRBV13; J gene: TRBJ1-1; D gene: NA; CDR3 DNA: TGTGCCAGCACTTGGGGGCGGAACACTGAAGCTTTCTTT; CDR3 protein: CASTWGRNTEAFF
clone size: NA; V gene: TRBV6-5; J gene: TRBJ2-1; D gene: TRBD2; CDR3 DNA: TGTGCCTCCGCAGCGGGATACCCCAAAATCAATGAGCAGTTCTTC; CDR3 protein: CASAAGYPKINEQFF
clone size: medium-sized; V gene: TRBV4-1; J gene: TRBJ1-4; D gene: NA; CDR3 DNA: TGCGCCAGCAGCCAAGATCCGAGGCCAACTAATGAAAAACTGTTTTTT; CDR3 protein: CASSQDPRPTNEKLFF
clone size: once; V gene: TRBV19; J gene: TRBJ2-5; D gene: NA; CDR3 DNA: TGTGCCAGTAGTATAGTTTCGGAGACCCAGTACTTC; CDR3 protein: CASSIVSETQYF
clone size: NA; V gene: TRBV10-2; J gene: TRBJ2-5; D gene: NA; CDR3 DNA: TGCGCCAGCAGTGACACAACAGAGACCCAGTACTTC; CDR3 protein: CASSDTTETQYF
clone size: NA; V gene: TRBV7-2; J gene: TRBJ1-2; D gene: NA; CDR3 DNA: TGTGCCAGCAGCAAATCTCCGACACCAGCTAACTATGGCTACACCTTC; CDR3 protein: CASSKSPTPANYGYTF
clone size: NA; V gene: TRBV2; J gene: TRBJ2-5; D gene: TRBD1; CDR3 DNA: TGTGCCCAACGCCGGGACAGAATCCAAGAGACCCAGTACTTC; CDR3 protein: CAQRRDRIQETQYF
clone size: NA; V gene: TRBV28; J gene: TRBJ2-5; D gene: NA; CDR3 DNA: TGTGCCAGCACGCCCAAACGAACGGGGACACAAGAGACCCAGTACTTC; CDR3 protein: CASTPKRTGTQETQYF
clone size: NA; V gene: TRBV6-6; J gene: TRBJ2-1; D gene: NA; CDR3 DNA: TGTGCCAGCAGTTCCCCTAGCTTAACATACAATGAGCAGTTCTTC; CDR3 protein: CASSSPSLTYNEQFF
clone size: NA; V gene: TRBV12-3/TRBV12-4; J gene: TRBJ2-6; D gene: NA; CDR3 DNA: TGTGCCAGCAGCCCAAAGGAGGGAACCGTCCTGACTTTC; CDR3 protein: CASSPKEGTVLTF
clone size: once; V gene: TRBV30; J gene: TRBJ1-6; D gene: NA; CDR3 DNA: TGTGCCTGGAGATCATCTGGACAGACGAATTCACCCCTCCACTTT; CDR3 protein: CAWRSSGQTNSPLHF
clone size: once; V gene: TRBV12-3/TRBV12-4; J gene: TRBJ2-7; D gene: NA; CDR3 DNA: TGTGCCAGCAGTTCCAGGAACGAGCAGTACTTC; CDR3 protein: CASSSRNEQYF
clone size: NA; V gene: TRBV30; J gene: TRBJ2-1; D gene: TRBD1; CDR3 DNA: TGTGCCTGGAGTGTACGGACAGGGGGGAAGGAGCAGTTCTTC; CDR3 protein: CAWSVRTGGKEQFF
clone size: NA; V gene: TRBV3-1/TRBV3-2; J gene: TRBJ2-5; D gene: TRBD2; CDR3 DNA: TGTGCCAGCAGCAAACTACTAGCGGGGGTACAAGAGACCCAGTACTTC; CDR3 protein: CASSKLLAGVQETQYF
clone size: few; V gene: TRBV3-1/TRBV3-2; J gene: TRBJ2-1; D gene: NA; CDR3 DNA: TGTGCCAGCAGCCAAGGGCCGATCCGGGGCAATGAGCAGTTCTTC; CDR3 protein: CASSQGPIRGNEQFF
clone size: NA; V gene: TRBV21-1; J gene: TRBJ2-3; D gene: NA; CDR3 DNA: TGTGCCAGCAGCAAAGTTAACGGTAATACGCAGTATTTT; CDR3 protein: CASSKVNGNTQYF
clone size: NA; V gene: TRBV21-1; J gene: TRBJ2-1; D gene: NA; CDR3 DNA: TGTGCCAGCAGCAAAAAAAAGACAGGTTATTTCAATGAGCAGTTCTTC; CDR3 protein: CASSKKKTGYFNEQFF
clone size: NA; V gene: TRBV3-1/TRBV3-2; J gene: TRBJ2-5; D gene: NA; CDR3 DNA: TGTGCCAGCAGCCAAGATCTTGACATGACAGAGCAAGAGACCCAGTACTTC; CDR3 protein: CASSQDLDMTEQETQYF
clone size: many; V gene: TRBV19; J gene: TRBJ2-5; D gene: TRBD1; CDR3 DNA: TGTGCCAGTAGTATAGTAGGGACAGGTGAAGAGACCCAGTACTTC; CDR3 protein: CASSIVGTGEETQYF
clone size: NA; V gene: TRBV6-5; J gene: TRBJ2-6; D gene: NA; CDR3 DNA: TGTGCCAGCAGGACCCGGACATCTGGGGCCAACGTCCTGACTTTC; CDR3 protein: CASRTRTSGANVLTF
clone size: NA; V gene: TRBV27; J gene: TRBJ2-7; D gene: NA; CDR3 DNA: TGTGCCAGCAGTTTCGGGCGGAACTCCGGGGACGAGCAGTACTTC; CDR3 protein: CASSFGRNSGDEQYF
clone size: NA; V gene: TRBV5-4; J gene: TRBJ2-1; D gene: NA; CDR3 DNA: TGTGCCAGCAGCTTGGGGGATGGGAGCTCCTACAATGAGCAGTTCTTC; CDR3 protein: CASSLGDGSSYNEQFF
clone size: NA; V gene: TRBV2; J gene: TRBJ1-4; D gene: TRBD1; CDR3 DNA: TGTGCCAGCAGAGAGGACAGGGGGAGAAATGAAAAACTGTTTTTT; CDR3 protein: CASREDRGRNEKLFF
clone size: NA; V gene: TRBV5-1; J gene: TRBJ1-5; D gene: TRBD1; CDR3 DNA: TGCGCCAGCAGCTTGGCAGGGGGGAAGCAGCCCCAGCATTTT; CDR3 protein: CASSLAGGKQPQHF
clone size: NA; V gene: TRBV7-9; J gene: TRBJ1-1; D gene: TRBD1; CDR3 DNA: TGTGCCAGCAGCCCTACAGGGGTGAACACTGAAGCTTTCTTT; CDR3 protein: CASSPTGVNTEAFF
clone size: few; V gene: TRBV5-6; J gene: TRBJ2-2; D gene: NA; CDR3 DNA: TGTGCCAGCGTGGCGGACACCGGGGAGCTGTTTTTT; CDR3 protein: CASVADTGELFF
clone size: NA; V gene: TRBV5-1; J gene: TRBJ2-7; D gene: TRBD1; CDR3 DNA: TGCGCCAGCAGCCCCCGGGACAGGACCTACGAGCAGTACTTC; CDR3 protein: CASSPRDRTYEQYF
clone size: NA; V gene: TRBV12-3/TRBV12-4; J gene: TRBJ2-1; D gene: NA; CDR3 DNA: TGTGCCAGCAATCTTCGCGACAATGAGCAGTTCTTC; CDR3 protein: CASNLRDNEQFF
clone size: NA; V gene: TRBV29-1; J gene: TRBJ1-2; D gene: NA; CDR3 DNA: TGCAGCGCGGAGGGGATGTGGGGCTACACCTTC; CDR3 protein: CSAEGMWGYTF
clone size: NA; V gene: TRBV18; J gene: TRBJ2-7; D gene: NA; CDR3 DNA: TGTGCCAGCTCGGACAGGTTGCGACGGGGGTCCTCCTACGAGCAGTACTTC; CDR3 protein: CASSDRLRRGSSYEQYF
clone size: NA; V gene: TRBV6-1; J gene: TRBJ2-2; D gene: TRBD2; CDR3 DNA: TGTGCCAGCAGTGATATTAAGGCGGGAGCAACCGGGGAGCTGTTTTTT; CDR3 protein: CASSDIKAGATGELFF
clone size: once; V gene: TRBV5-4; J gene: TRBJ2-1; D gene: NA; CDR3 DNA: TGTGCCAGCAGCCGCGGGACAGTTTACTACAATGAGCAGTTCTTC; CDR3 protein: CASSRGTVYYNEQFF
clone size: NA; V gene: TRBV29-1; J gene: TRBJ2-5; D gene: TRBD2; CDR3 DNA: TGCAGCGTTGAAGTAGCGGGAGAACTGGAGACCCAGTACTTC; CDR3 protein: CSVEVAGELETQYF
clone size: NA; V gene: TRBV3-1/TRBV3-2; J gene: TRBJ1-1; D gene: TRBD1; CDR3 DNA: TGTGCCAGCAGCCCCCGGACCGGGACAGGGGCGAACACTGAAGCTTTCTTT; CDR3 protein: CASSPRTGTGANTEAFF
clone size: NA; V gene: TRBV29-1; J gene: TRBJ2-3; D gene: NA; CDR3 DNA: TGCAGCGTTGGGGCTAGCGCAGATACGCAGTATTTT; CDR3 protein: CSVGASADTQYF